The source of this T cell receptor (beta chain) is a study of cytomegalovirus exposure and HLA in healthy donors. General study findings and limits: Later analysis identified several of the most significant clusters that appeared linked to common viral pathogens. Donors were assumed by presence/absence analyses to have roughly uniform sequencing depth.

This CDR3 spans 13 amino acids. Per germline, CDR1 MGHRA and CDR2 YSYEKL. The V gene lost 4 bases and the J gene lost 13 bases, with 14 bases spanning the gap. The PCR was carried out with 60 Vbeta primers and 13 Jbeta primers. The method was immunoSEQ multiplex PCR; TCRdb's version includes in-frame clones alone and lacks a portion of them. The sample contains fewer than 200,000 clones, approximately 75% of which appear only once. Concerning this clone itself: The antigen is undetermined.

The gene calls are TRBV4-1 and TRBJ1-6, with D perhaps TRBD1 (5 bases). The sample consisted of PBMCs. The TCR originated in a girl between 10 and 17 years old in good health and CMV-seronegative. For the CDR3, the DNA is TGCGCCAGCAGCCTAGGGGATTCCTCTCCCCTCCACTTT. It translates to CASSLGDSSPLHF.